Following are 19 T cell receptor beta chains from one sample sequenced in a study of PD-1 blockade in classical Hodgkin lymphoma. The data were produced by immunoSEQ multiplex PCR, yet TCRdb's version contains in-frame clones alone and is incomplete. This sample has 75,000 to 100,000 clones, with over 80% found just once. Each patient's relapse followed autologous stem cell transplantation, and brentuximab vedotin exposure varied. The starting material was peripheral blood mononuclear cells (PBMCs), obtained at baseline. Source of these receptors: a human donor with classical Hodgkin lymphoma.

This chain uses TRBV4-1 with TRBJ2-7; 9 nucleotides line up with TRBD1. This CDR3 region has 17 residues. The germline CDR1 and CDR2 sequences are MGHRA and YSYEKL. The ends lost 4 bases at V and 1 base at J; junction bases unmatched: 11. The CDR3 here is CASSPTTGGAQSYEQYF. CDR3 nucleotide sequence: TGCGCCAGCAGCCCTACAACAGGGGGCGCCCAGTCCTACGAGCAGTACTTC.

The J gene is TRBJ2-5, the V gene TRBV6-5; 8 bases fit TRBD2. Trimming took 9 bases from V and 2 from J; bases not matched to a gene: 11. The CDR3 sequence is 15 residues long. Germline V lookup: CDR1 MNHEY, CDR2 SVGAGI. CDR3 DNA sequence: TGTGCCAGTCAGGCTAGCGGGTCCTTACAAGAGACCCAGTACTTC. It is translated as CASQASGSLQETQYF.

The chain joins TRBV5-1 to TRBJ1-3; 7 bases map to TRBD1. CDR1 and CDR2 from the germline V gene are SGHRS and YFSETQ. This CDR3 region has 16 residues. The trim removed 4 bases at V and 0 bases at J, leaving 7 bases unmatched. This chain's CDR3 is CASSGGGAYSGNTIYF. The CDR3 DNA follows: TGCGCCAGCAGCGGAGGGGGCGCCTACTCTGGAAACACCATATATTTT. The complete variable domain, with remaining parts taken from reference TRBV5-1 and TRBJ1-3, reads KAGVTQTPRYLIKTRGQQVTLSCSPISGHRSVSWYQQTPGQGLQFLFEYFSETQRNKGNFPGRFSGRQFSNSRSEMNVSTLELGDSALYLCASSGGGAYSGNTIYFGEGSWLTVV.

The chain joins TRBV18 to TRBJ2-1; 8 bases align to TRBD2. Germline V gives CDR1 KGHSH, CDR2 LQKENI. Trimming cost V 0 bases and J 4 bases; bases outside gene matches: 11. The CDR3 contains 18 residues. Written as DNA, the CDR3 is TGTGCCAGCTCACCACCTAGCGGGTCGGGGGGGCTTTACAATGAGCAGTTCTTC. Translation gives CASSPPSGSGGLYNEQFF.

V and J are TRBV7-2 and TRBJ2-7; 8 nucleotides match TRBD2. Germline V gene lookup returns CDR1 SGHTA and CDR2 FQGNSA. The CDR3 is made up of 16 amino acids. Trimming cost V 1 base and J 3 bases; bases outside gene matches: 8. The CDR3, as DNA: TGTGCCAGCAGCTTAGGACCAGCGGGAGTAGGCTACGAGCAGTACTTC. This translates into CASSLGPAGVGYEQYF.

This rearrangement joins TRBV27 to TRBJ2-7, with 7 bases matching TRBD1. Germline V gene lookup returns CDR1 MNHEY and CDR2 SMNVEV (reference sequence). The CDR3 sequence is 15 residues long. Trimming removed 0 bases from V and 4 bases from J; junction bases left unmatched: 6. The CDR3 DNA reads as TGTGCCAGCAGTTTATCGGGGACAGCAATATACGAGCAGTACTTC. Translating gives CASSLSGTAIYEQYF.

The J gene is TRBJ1-4, the V gene TRBV7-9; 7 nucleotides align to TRBD1. The V gene end was trimmed by 4 bases and the J gene end by 5 bases; junction bases not matched to a gene: 10. The CDR3 spans 16 residues. Per the germline V gene, CDR1 is SEHNR and CDR2 is FQNEAQ (reference sequence). Here the CDR3 reads CASSSPRTGLNEKLFF. CDR3 DNA sequence: TGTGCCAGCAGCTCCCCAAGGACAGGACTGAATGAAAAACTGTTTTTT.

In this sample, this clone turned up once. This sequence joins TRBV7-9 and TRBJ1-1, with D maybe TRBD1 (6 bases). Trimming shortened V by 7 bases and J by 3 bases, and 18 bases separated the two germline ends. Germline assignment: CDR1 SEHNR and CDR2 FQNEAQ (reference sequence). This CDR3 has 15 residues. The DNA of the CDR3 is TGTGCCAGCACCCCCCGGGGGGCGCGGGACACTGAAGCTTTCTTT. Protein product: CASTPRGARDTEAFF.

This chain links TRBV16 with TRBJ2-7; D might be TRBD2 (6 bases). Germline assignment: CDR1 KGHSY and CDR2 FQNENV. The length of the CDR3 is 13 residues. The V end lost 7 bases, the J end lost 9 bases, and 19 bases lay between the germline ends. The CDR3 is CASTPSRGSGQYF. The CDR3 DNA reads as TGTGCCAGCACCCCTTCGCGGGGAAGTGGGCAGTACTTC.

The chain carries TRBV4-3 and TRBJ2-1; 11 nucleotides match TRBD2. The ends lost 0 bases at V and 9 bases at J; junction bases unmatched: 4. CDR1 LGHNA and CDR2 YSLEER come from the germline V gene. The CDR3 loop spans 15 amino acids. CDR3 amino acids: CASSQEASGRSEQFF. CDR3 coding DNA: TGCGCCAGCAGCCAAGAGGCTAGCGGGAGGTCTGAGCAGTTCTTC.

The chain couples TRBV19 to TRBJ1-1; TRBD1 might be the D (6 bases). Trimming removed 1 base at V and 1 base at J, with 7 bases between. CDR1 is LNHDA, CDR2 SQIVND, per germline (reference sequence). The CDR3 is made up of 14 amino acids. CDR3 nucleotide sequence: TGTGCCAGTAGTATAGCGGGACAGAACACTGAAGCTTTCTTT. Translation: CASSIAGQNTEAFF.

The chain links TRBV6-5 to TRBJ2-7, with D possibly being TRBD1 (6 bases). Trimming cost V 2 bases and J 2 bases, with 13 bases left between them. The length of the CDR3 is 15 residues. Germline values: CDR1 MNHEY, CDR2 SVGAGI. CDR3 coding DNA: TGTGCCAGCAGTTACGGGGACACAGTTACCTACGAGCAGTACTTC. Residues: CASSYGDTVTYEQYF.

The genes are TRBV10-3 and TRBJ1-4; D possibly corresponds to TRBD1 (6 bases). CDR1 is ENHRY, CDR2 SYGVKD, per germline. V shed 4 bases and J shed 7 bases, with 16 bases lying between them. The CDR3 is 15 amino acids. The CDR3 DNA is TGTGCCATCAGTGGAACAACAGGGAAAGCTGAAAAACTGTTTTTT. Its protein product is CAISGTTGKAEKLFF.

The gene calls are TRBV5-4 and TRBJ1-2; weak D call: TRBD1 (6 bases). The CDR3 loop spans 14 amino acids. The germline V gene encodes CDR1 SGHNT and CDR2 YYREEE (reference sequence). Trimming stripped 0 bases from V and 3 bases from J, with 9 bases between. This chain's CDR3 is CASSLGTADYGYTF. The CDR3 nucleotides read TGTGCCAGCAGCTTGGGGACAGCGGACTATGGCTACACCTTC. Combining the CDR3 with reference TRBV5-4 and TRBJ1-2 gives the whole variable domain ETGVTQSPTHLIKTRGQQVTLRCSSQSGHNTVSWYQQALGQGPQFIFQYYREEENGRGNFPPRFSGLQFPNYSSELNVNALELDDSALYLCASSLGTADYGYTFGSGTRLTVV.

The rearrangement uses TRBV5-5 and TRBJ1-1; a weak D match, TRBD1 (6 bases). CDR3 size: 15 residues. Germline values: CDR1 SGHKS, CDR2 YYEKEE (reference sequence). Trimming removed 1 base from V and 1 base from J, with 11 bases in between. The CDR3 nucleotides are TGTGCCAGCAGCTTGTGGGGGGGCGCGAACACTGAAGCTTTCTTT. Translated, it gives CASSLWGGANTEAFF.

The J gene is TRBJ2-5, the V gene TRBV14; D not certain. Germline values: CDR1 SGHDN, CDR2 FVKESK. V was clipped by 2 bases and J by 6 bases, with 10 bases between them. CDR3 length: 13 amino acids. Written as DNA, the CDR3 is TGTGCCAGCAGCCAAAGTCCGGTCCAGACCCAGTACTTC. Amino acids: CASSQSPVQTQYF.

This clone was detected only a few times. CDR3 in amino acids: CASSIGTQISGNTIYF. In DNA form, the CDR3 reads TGTGCCAGCAGCATCGGGACGCAAATCTCTGGAAACACCATATATTTT. The chain couples TRBV5-4 to TRBJ1-3; tentatively, D is TRBD1 (5 bases). This CDR3 is built from 16 residues. Per the germline V gene, CDR1 is SGHNT and CDR2 is YYREEE (reference sequence). V lost 4 bases, J lost 0 bases, and 14 bases lay in between.

The CDR3 nucleotides are TGCGCCAGCAGCTTGTTCGGGACAGATAACGAGCAGTACTTC. Its protein product is CASSLFGTDNEQYF. This sequence joins TRBV5-1 and TRBJ2-7; 7 bases are shared with TRBD1. Germline-derived CDR1 and CDR2 are SGHRS and YFSETQ. V shed 1 base, J shed 5 bases, and the junction held 6 bases outside the gene matches. This CDR3 comprises 14 residues.

V gene TRBV6-1 combines with J gene TRBJ2-2, with 11 nucleotides matching TRBD2. The CDR3 totals 14 residues. V lost 7 bases, J lost 4 bases, and 2 bases stayed unmatched. The V gene's germline CDR1 is MNHNS and CDR2 SASEGT. CDR3 DNA: TGTGCCAGCACCGGACTAGCGGGCACCGGGGAGCTGTTTTTT. Residues: CASTGLAGTGELFF.